This TCR beta chain appears in the sequencing data of a study of blood T cell repertoires in COVID-19. The protocol was immunoSEQ multiplex PCR, while the TCRdb copy is restricted to in-frame clones and leaves out a portion. Of more than 350,000 clones in the sample, around 87% were seen once. CDR1 and CDR2 from the germline V gene are SGHAT and FQDESV (reference sequence). The CDR3 runs 16 residues. Trimming cost V 2 bases and J 5 bases; bases outside gene matches: 6. This clonotype was sampled from a woman aged 25-40 years with COVID-19, enrolled during active disease. Source material: peripheral blood. V is TRBV11-1 and J is TRBJ2-5; 12 bases match TRBD2. CDR3 sequence: CASSLNLAGGGETQYF. DNA for the CDR3: TGTGCCAGCAGCTTAAATCTAGCGGGAGGGGGTGAGACCCAGTACTTC.